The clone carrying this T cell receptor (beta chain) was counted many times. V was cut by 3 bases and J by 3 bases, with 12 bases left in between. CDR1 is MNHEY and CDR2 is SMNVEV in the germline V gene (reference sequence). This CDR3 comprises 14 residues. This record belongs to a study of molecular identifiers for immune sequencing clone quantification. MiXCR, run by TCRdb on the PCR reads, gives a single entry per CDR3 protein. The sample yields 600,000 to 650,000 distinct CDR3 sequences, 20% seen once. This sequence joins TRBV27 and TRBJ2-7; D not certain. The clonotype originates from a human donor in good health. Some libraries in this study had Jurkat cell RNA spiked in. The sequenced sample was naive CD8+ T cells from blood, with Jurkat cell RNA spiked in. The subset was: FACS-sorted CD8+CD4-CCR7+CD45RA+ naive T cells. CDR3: CASSLAPTDYEQYF. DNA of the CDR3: TGTGCCAGCAGTTTGGCCCCTACCGACTACGAGCAGTACTTC.